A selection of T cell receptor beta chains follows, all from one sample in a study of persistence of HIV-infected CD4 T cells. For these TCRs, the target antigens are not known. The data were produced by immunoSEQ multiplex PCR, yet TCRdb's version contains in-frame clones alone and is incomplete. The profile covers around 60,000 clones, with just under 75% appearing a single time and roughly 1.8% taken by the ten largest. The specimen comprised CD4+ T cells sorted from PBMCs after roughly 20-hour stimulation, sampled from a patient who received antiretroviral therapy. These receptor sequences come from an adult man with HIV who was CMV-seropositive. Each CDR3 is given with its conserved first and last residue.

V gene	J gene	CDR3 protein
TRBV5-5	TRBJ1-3	CASSLGGAEGNTIYF
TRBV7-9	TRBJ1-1	CASSPRTGQGRTEAFF
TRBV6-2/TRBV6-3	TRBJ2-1	CASSYEAGGQFF
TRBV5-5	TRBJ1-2	CASSLTKANYGYTF
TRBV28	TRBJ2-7	CASSLTPGTQFSYEQYF
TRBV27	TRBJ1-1	CASSFMENTEAFF
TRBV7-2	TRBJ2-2	CASSSGQGGTGELFF
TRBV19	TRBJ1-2	CASTTDSNYGYTF
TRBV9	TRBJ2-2	CASGPGNTGELFF
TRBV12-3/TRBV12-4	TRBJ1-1	CASSLAPGRAFF
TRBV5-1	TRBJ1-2	CASSLTQATNYGYTF